Presented here are 26 T cell receptor beta chains from one specimen sequenced in a study of blood T cell repertoires in COVID-19. Method: immunoSEQ multiplex PCR; TCRdb's copy keeps in-frame clones and lacks some. Seen here are under 150,000 clones, around 81% observed once, and the top ten hold about 8%. Sequencing was carried out using peripheral blood. Receptors were obtained from a woman aged 55-69 years with active or convalescent COVID-19.

The V call is TRBV5-5, the J call TRBJ1-5; D unresolved. Trimming removed 1 base at V and 2 bases at J, with 10 bases between. The CDR3 consists of 15 residues. Germline CDR1 is SGHKS and CDR2 is YYEKEE (reference sequence). The CDR3 protein is CASSLIPTGNQPQHF. In DNA, the CDR3 is TGTGCCAGCAGCTTGATCCCCACGGGCAATCAGCCCCAGCATTTT.

V usage is TRBV6-2 or TRBV6-3 and J usage is TRBJ2-3; 9 bases line up with TRBD2. There are 15 residues in the CDR3. The V gene's germline CDR1 is MNHEY and CDR2 SVGEGT. The V gene end was trimmed by 5 bases and the J gene end by 4 bases; junction bases not matched to a gene: 7. The CDR3 sequence is CASSPSAGGADTQYF. CDR3 in DNA: TGTGCCAGCAGTCCCTCGGCGGGAGGGGCAGATACGCAGTATTTT.

The V gene is TRBV24-1, the J gene TRBJ2-2; 9 bases map to TRBD2. This CDR3 spans 14 amino acids. Germline V lookup: CDR1 KGHDR, CDR2 SFDVKD. Trimming cost V 5 bases and J 7 bases; bases outside gene matches: 4. As DNA, the CDR3 is TGTGCCACCAGTGTTGCGGGGGGGAACGGGGAGCTGTTTTTT. Its translation is CATSVAGGNGELFF.

The chain links TRBV19 to TRBJ2-7; 7 bases are shared with TRBD1. The germline gives CDR1 LNHDA, CDR2 SQIVND (reference sequence). The CDR3 extends over 14 amino acids. V dropped 5 bases and J dropped 4; count of bases not matched to a gene: 8. As DNA, the CDR3 is TGTGCCAGTAGTTTCCGGGACAGAGAATACGAGCAGTACTTC. Residues: CASSFRDREYEQYF.

The CDR3 is CASSLDRQNYGYTF. DNA for the CDR3: TGTGCCAGCAGCTTAGATCGACAGAACTATGGCTACACCTTC. The chain is built from TRBV7-2 and TRBJ1-2; the D gene is possibly TRBD1 (5 bases). CDR1 is SGHTA and CDR2 is FQGNSA in the germline V gene. V was pared by 1 base and J by 2 bases, with 8 bases between. The CDR3 consists of 14 residues.

The V call is TRBV14, the J call TRBJ1-6, with 7 bases aligning to TRBD1. This CDR3 is built from 14 residues. The J segment lost 6 bases and the V segment lost 1 base, leaving 0 bases of the junction unmatched. CDR1 and CDR2 from the germline V gene are SGHDN and FVKESK. The CDR3 spells CASSQGQGNSPLHF. CDR3 coding DNA: TGTGCCAGCAGCCAAGGACAGGGTAATTCACCCCTCCACTTT.

This chain connects TRBV7-9 to TRBJ1-4; the D is unclear. V was cut by 4 bases and J by 4 bases, with 10 bases left in between. The CDR3 sequence is 14 residues long. Germline loops: CDR1 SEHNR, CDR2 FQNEAQ (reference sequence). This chain's CDR3 is CASSSGNLNEKLFF. For the CDR3, the DNA is TGTGCCAGCAGCTCAGGCAACCTTAATGAAAAACTGTTTTTT.

This chain connects TRBV9 to TRBJ2-5; TRBD2 agrees at 9 bases. CDR3 length equals 16 residues. Trimming at V came to 3 bases and at J to 5 bases, leaving 11 bases not matched to a gene. Germline loops: CDR1 SGDLS, CDR2 YYNGEE. This CDR3 reads CASSDSVAGAAETQYF. The DNA of the CDR3 is TGTGCCAGCAGCGACAGTGTAGCGGGAGCCGCTGAGACCCAGTACTTC.

In nucleotides, the CDR3 is TGTGCCACCGCTCTCGGGACAGGGATCAATCAGCCCCAGCATTTT. Amino acid sequence: CATALGTGINQPQHF. The chain combines TRBV24-1 with TRBJ1-5; the match to TRBD1 covers 9 bases. J gave up 3 bases and V 9 bases, and 8 bases lay outside the gene matches. CDR1 KGHDR and CDR2 SFDVKD come from the germline V gene. The CDR3 has 15 amino acids.

The chain is built from TRBV3-1 (or the pseudogene TRBV3-2) and TRBJ2-2; TRBD2 agrees at 7 bases. The CDR3 is made up of 17 amino acids. Germline assignment: CDR1 LGHDT and CDR2 YNNKEL (reference sequence). J gave up 0 bases and V 4 bases, and 8 bases lay outside the gene matches. The CDR3 region is CASSRREGTSNTGELFF. DNA for the CDR3: TGTGCCAGCAGCCGCAGGGAGGGGACTTCGAACACCGGGGAGCTGTTTTTT.

The J gene is TRBJ2-2, the V gene TRBV2, with 11 positions matching TRBD2. V lost 2 bases, J lost 4 bases, and 3 bases stayed unmatched. CDR1 and CDR2 from the germline V gene are SNHLY and FYNNEI. The CDR3 is 16 amino acids. CDR3 coding DNA: TGTGCCAGCAGTGAACTTAGCGGGAGGGCCACCGGGGAGCTGTTTTTT. This gives the protein CASSELSGRATGELFF.

This chain uses TRBV5-1 with TRBJ1-1, with TRBD1 matching 10 bases. V was clipped by 5 bases and J by 1 base; unmatched bases: 11. CDR3 length: 17 amino acids. CDR1 and CDR2 (germline): SGHRS, YFSETQ. CDR3 coding DNA: TGCGCCAGCAGAAACCTCGACAGGGGGCTAGGGAACACTGAAGCTTTCTTT. This sequence encodes CASRNLDRGLGNTEAFF.

This chain links TRBV5-5 with TRBJ2-3, with D tentatively TRBD2 (6 bases). Between the trimmed V and J ends, which lost 4 bases and 6 bases, there was a span of 15 bases. Germline values: CDR1 SGHKS, CDR2 YYEKEE (reference sequence). CDR3 length equals 14 residues. CDR3 DNA sequence: TGTGCCAGCAGCGAGGACTATTTTGGCGATACGCAGTATTTT. Protein product: CASSEDYFGDTQYF. Using reference TRBV5-5 and TRBJ2-3 for the parts outside the CDR3, the full variable domain is DAGVTQSPTHLIKTRGQQVTLRCSPISGHKSVSWYQQVLGQGPQFIFQYYEKEERGRGNFPDRFSARQFPNYSSELNVNALLLGDSALYLCASSEDYFGDTQYFGPGTRLTVL.

V usage is TRBV18 and J usage is TRBJ2-1; TRBD2 matches at 7 bases. V lost 4 bases, J lost 6 bases, and 9 bases stayed unmatched. CDR3 size: 15 residues. Germline CDR1 and CDR2: KGHSH and LQKENI. CDR3 in DNA: TGTGCCAGCTCACTGACTAGCCCCGGGTCCAATGAGCAGTTCTTC. Translation: CASSLTSPGSNEQFF. Complete variable domain (other parts from reference TRBV18 and TRBJ2-1): NAGVMQNPRHLVRRRGQEARLRCSPMKGHSHVYWYRQLPEEGLKFMVYLQKENIIDESGMPKERFSAEFPKEGPSILRIQQVVRGDSAAYFCASSLTSPGSNEQFFGPGTRLTVL.

The rearrangement uses TRBV7-8 and TRBJ1-2; D is unclear. CDR1 is SGHVS, CDR2 FQNEAQ, per germline. V was pared by 0 bases and J by 0 bases, with 11 bases between. There are 16 residues in the CDR3. In nucleotides, the CDR3 is TGTGCCAGCAGCTTAGCGTTGAGATATACTAACTATGGCTACACCTTC. Protein product: CASSLALRYTNYGYTF.

V gene TRBV5-6 combines with J gene TRBJ1-6; 7 bases agree with TRBD1. This CDR3 contains 15 residues. With V trimmed by 0 bases and J by 7 bases, 4 bases remained unmatched. Germline V lookup: CDR1 SGHDT, CDR2 YYEEEE. The CDR3 is CASSLGAGGNSPLHF. The CDR3, as DNA: TGTGCCAGCAGCTTGGGGGCAGGGGGGAATTCACCCCTCCACTTT.

A few counts support this clone. CDR3 nucleotides: TGTGCCACGCAGGACAGAGAAAATTCACCCCTCCACTTT. Protein sequence: CATQDRENSPLHF. The J gene is TRBJ1-6, the V gene TRBV24-1, with a possible D match to TRBD1 (6 bases). V dropped 10 bases and J dropped 7 bases, with 13 bases sitting between them. Germline assignment: CDR1 KGHDR and CDR2 SFDVKD. The CDR3 consists of 13 residues.

The V call is TRBV19, the J call TRBJ2-5, with D maybe TRBD2 (5 bases). The CDR3 has 13 amino acids. Germline V gene data show CDR1 as LNHDA and CDR2 as SQIVND (reference sequence). The V gene lost 6 bases and the J gene lost 3 bases, with 11 bases spanning the gap. The CDR3: CASRDGGKETQYF. CDR3 sequence (DNA): TGTGCCAGTAGAGACGGAGGCAAAGAGACCCAGTACTTC. The entire variable domain, with the rest obtained from reference TRBV19 and TRBJ2-5, is as follows: DGGITQSPKYLFRKEGQNVTLSCEQNLNHDAMYWYRQDPGQGLRLIYYSQIVNDFQKGDIAEGYSVSREKKESFPLTVTSAQKNPTAFYLCASRDGGKETQYFGPGTRLLVL.

The chain employs TRBV2 and TRBJ2-3; D ambiguous. Trimming pared 2 bases from V and 9 bases from J, leaving 3 bases between. The CDR3 totals 10 residues. Germline lookup yields CDR1 SNHLY and CDR2 FYNNEI. The CDR3 bases are TGTGCCAGCAGTGAACAGACGCAGTATTTT. This encodes CASSEQTQYF.

This chain links TRBV12-3 or TRBV12-4 with TRBJ1-1; perhaps TRBD1 as D (5 bases). V was trimmed by 3 bases and J by 4 bases, leaving 9 bases between them. The CDR3 consists of 13 residues. This chain's CDR3 is CASSLEGFTEAFF. As DNA, the CDR3 is TGTGCCAGCAGTTTGGAGGGGTTCACTGAAGCTTTCTTT.

The chain couples TRBV28 to TRBJ2-5; TRBD1 matches at 8 bases. V was clipped by 6 bases and J by 1 base; unmatched bases: 13. Germline CDR1 reads MDHEN; CDR2 reads SYDVKM. The length of the CDR3 is 17 residues. Here the CDR3 DNA reads TGTGCCAGCAGCCCCCAGACAGGGGCGGGACTCCAAGAGACCCAGTACTTC. This codes for CASSPQTGAGLQETQYF.

This chain links TRBV4-1 with TRBJ1-2; possible D gene TRBD1, 6 bases. The CDR3 spans 14 residues. Germline V gene sequence: CDR1 MGHRA, CDR2 YSYEKL. The V end lost 2 bases, the J end lost 11 bases, and 18 bases lay between the germline ends. The CDR3 spells CASSQLRDINSYTF. The CDR3 nucleotides read TGCGCCAGCAGCCAACTCCGGGACATCAACTCATACACCTTC.

V usage is TRBV19 and J usage is TRBJ2-6; TRBD1 matches at 8 bases. Germline V gene lookup returns CDR1 LNHDA and CDR2 SQIVND (reference sequence). This CDR3 spans 17 amino acids. The J segment lost 4 bases and the V segment lost 3 bases, leaving 8 bases of the junction unmatched. In DNA, the CDR3 is TGTGCCAGTAGTATGTCAGGGGGCGCTTCAGGGGCCAACGTCCTGACTTTC. Protein sequence: CASSMSGGASGANVLTF.

The genes are TRBV19 and TRBJ1-2; D is undetermined. This CDR3 comprises 15 residues. Germline CDR1 reads LNHDA; CDR2 reads SQIVND (reference sequence). Trimming took 0 bases from V and 4 from J, leaving 12 bases between them. DNA for the CDR3: TGTGCCAGTAGTATAGATCAGCGGACTTTCTATGGCTACACCTTC. Protein: CASSIDQRTFYGYTF.

The V gene is TRBV6-5, the J gene TRBJ1-6, with D perhaps matching TRBD1 (5 bases). CDR1 is MNHEY, CDR2 SVGAGI, per germline. Trimming stripped 2 bases from V and 9 bases from J, with 11 bases between. The CDR3 totals 14 residues. As DNA, the CDR3 is TGTGCCAGCAGTTACGGTCAGGGAATTTCACCCCTCCACTTT. Translating it yields CASSYGQGISPLHF.

The rearrangement uses TRBV3-1 (or the pseudogene TRBV3-2) and TRBJ2-5, with D possibly matching TRBD1 (5 bases). The germline gives CDR1 LGHDT, CDR2 YNNKEL (reference sequence). V was clipped by 4 bases and J by 7 bases, with 16 bases between them. CDR3 length: 14 residues. CDR3 sequence: CASSLPSREATQYF. In nucleotides, the CDR3 is TGTGCCAGCAGCCTCCCGAGCAGGGAAGCGACCCAGTACTTC.